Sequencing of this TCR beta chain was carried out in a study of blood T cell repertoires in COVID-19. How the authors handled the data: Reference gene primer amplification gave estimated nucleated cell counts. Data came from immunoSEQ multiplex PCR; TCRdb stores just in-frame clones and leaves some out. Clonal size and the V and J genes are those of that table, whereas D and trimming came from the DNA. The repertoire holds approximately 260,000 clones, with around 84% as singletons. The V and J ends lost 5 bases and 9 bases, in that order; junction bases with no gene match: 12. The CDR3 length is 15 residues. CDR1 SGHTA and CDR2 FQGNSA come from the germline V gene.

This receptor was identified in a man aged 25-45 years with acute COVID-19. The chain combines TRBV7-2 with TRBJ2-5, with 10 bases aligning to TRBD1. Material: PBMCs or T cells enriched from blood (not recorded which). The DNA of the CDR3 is TGTGCCAGCAGCCCCGGGACAGGGGCCCTTGGGGCCCAGTACTTC. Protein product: CASSPGTGALGAQYF.